These 11 T cell receptor beta chains originate from one sample sequenced in a study of shared clonotypes between healthy human individuals. Sequencing used immunoSEQ multiplex PCR; TCRdb keeps in-frame clones, though not all of them. The data show a few million clones, around 90% seen once. The sample comprised naive CD4+ T cells sorted from blood. Indicated subset: CD45RA+ positively selected. Every receptor here comes from a man aged 18 to 30 in good health.

V gene TRBV5-4 combines with J gene TRBJ2-3, with 8 bases identical to TRBD2. V lost 1 base to trimming and J lost 11 bases; unmatched junction nucleotides: 15. The CDR3 length is 16 residues. Looked up from germline, CDR1 is SGHNT and CDR2 is YYREEE (reference sequence). DNA of the CDR3: TGTGCCAGCAGCTTGATGGCTAGCGGGTCTCAATCGGGGCAGTATTTT. This gives the protein CASSLMASGSQSGQYF.

This chain joins TRBV2 and TRBJ2-2; D not certain. CDR1 is SNHLY, CDR2 FYNNEI, per germline. V was shortened by 2 bases and J by 4 bases, with 20 bases between the two germline ends. The CDR3 is 18 residues long. DNA of the CDR3: TGTGCCAGCAGTGAATCGTTTTTAGGCTTTATCAGCACCGGGGAGCTGTTTTTT. It codes for CASSESFLGFISTGELFF.

This rearrangement joins TRBV2 to TRBJ1-1; no firm D call. V lost 10 bases and J lost 3, with 12 bases in between. Germline V gives CDR1 SNHLY, CDR2 FYNNEI. The length of the CDR3 is 12 residues. CDR3 in amino acids: CAIGTDYTEAFF. Here the CDR3 DNA reads TGTGCCATCGGTACAGATTACACTGAAGCTTTCTTT.

Comment on this clone: Within the sample, other DNA sequences also encode this same CDR3. This rearrangement joins TRBV6-5 to TRBJ2-7; D possibly uses TRBD1 or TRBD2 (5 bases each). The CDR3 is made up of 13 amino acids. Looked up from germline, CDR1 is MNHEY and CDR2 is SVGAGI. The germline V and J ends were trimmed by 0 bases and 2 bases, with 5 bases remaining between them. The CDR3 nucleotides read TGTGCCAGCAGTTACTCGGGGGCCTACGAGCAGTACTTC. The encoded protein is CASSYSGAYEQYF.

The J gene is TRBJ1-5, the V gene TRBV6-1; a possible D gene is TRBD1 (6 bases). The length of the CDR3 is 15 residues. Germline V CDR1 and CDR2: MNHNS, SASEGT. The V and J ends lost 6 bases and 2 bases respectively, with 14 bases between them. The CDR3 spells CASRYDRTGNQPQHF. CDR3 nucleotides: TGTGCCAGCAGATACGACAGGACTGGCAATCAGCCCCAGCATTTT.

The chain carries TRBV4-1 and TRBJ1-5; D is unclear. Germline loops: CDR1 MGHRA, CDR2 YSYEKL. With 1 base removed from V and 3 bases from J, the gap between germline ends came to 4 bases. CDR3 length: 13 residues. The CDR3 reads CASSQVHNQPQHF. CDR3 DNA: TGCGCCAGCAGCCAAGTACACAATCAGCCCCAGCATTTT.

The V and J genes are TRBV5-1 and TRBJ2-3, with D hard to call. V was cut by 4 bases and J by 4 bases, with 13 bases left in between. Germline assignment: CDR1 SGHRS and CDR2 YFSETQ. The CDR3 loop spans 14 amino acids. The CDR3 DNA reads TGCGCCAGCAGCCACCCCCCCCAGCCAGATACGCAGTATTTT. Translating it yields CASSHPPQPDTQYF.

The chain has TRBV5-5 and TRBJ2-7; maybe TRBD1 (5 bases). V lost 4 bases and J 3 bases, leaving 14 bases between the germline ends. This CDR3 is 14 amino acids long. CDR1 and CDR2 from the germline V gene are SGHKS and YYEKEE (reference sequence). CDR3 loop: CASSPPGQGYEQYF. As DNA, the CDR3 is TGTGCCAGCAGCCCCCCAGGGCAGGGCTACGAGCAGTACTTC. Complete variable domain (other parts from reference TRBV5-5 and TRBJ2-7): DAGVTQSPTHLIKTRGQQVTLRCSPISGHKSVSWYQQVLGQGPQFIFQYYEKEERGRGNFPDRFSARQFPNYSSELNVNALLLGDSALYLCASSPPGQGYEQYFGPGTRLTVT.

This chain uses TRBV18 with TRBJ1-5, with a tentative D call TRBD1 (6 bases). There are 15 residues in the CDR3. Deletions cut 4 bases from V and 0 bases from J, with 10 bases between. Germline CDR1 and CDR2: KGHSH and LQKENI. CDR3 protein: CASSLQGHSNQPQHF. DNA for the CDR3: TGTGCCAGCTCACTACAGGGACATAGCAATCAGCCCCAGCATTTT.

The chain carries TRBV28 and TRBJ2-2; D assignment may be TRBD1 or TRBD2 (5 bases each). The CDR3 contains 15 residues. Trimming shortened V by 7 bases and J by 6 bases, and 18 bases separated the two germline ends. Germline loops: CDR1 MDHEN, CDR2 SYDVKM. The CDR3 sequence is CASTPAGGGSGELFF. In DNA, the CDR3 is TGTGCCAGCACCCCCGCGGGTGGGGGATCCGGGGAGCTGTTTTTT. The full variable domain, its missing parts supplied by reference TRBV28 and TRBJ2-2, is DVKVTQSSRYLVKRTGEKVFLECVQDMDHENMFWYRQDPGLGLRLIYFSYDVKMKEKGDIPEGYSVSREKKERFSLILESASTNQTSMYLCASTPAGGGSGELFFGEGSRLTVL.

The chain links TRBV6-5 to TRBJ2-5, with 8 bases matching TRBD2. Trimming cost V 5 bases and J 3 bases; bases outside gene matches: 8. This CDR3 has 15 amino acids. Germline-derived CDR1 and CDR2 are MNHEY and SVGAGI. The CDR3 nucleotides are TGTGCCAGCAGTACAAACGGGAGGGCGGAAGAGACCCAGTACTTC. It encodes CASSTNGRAEETQYF.